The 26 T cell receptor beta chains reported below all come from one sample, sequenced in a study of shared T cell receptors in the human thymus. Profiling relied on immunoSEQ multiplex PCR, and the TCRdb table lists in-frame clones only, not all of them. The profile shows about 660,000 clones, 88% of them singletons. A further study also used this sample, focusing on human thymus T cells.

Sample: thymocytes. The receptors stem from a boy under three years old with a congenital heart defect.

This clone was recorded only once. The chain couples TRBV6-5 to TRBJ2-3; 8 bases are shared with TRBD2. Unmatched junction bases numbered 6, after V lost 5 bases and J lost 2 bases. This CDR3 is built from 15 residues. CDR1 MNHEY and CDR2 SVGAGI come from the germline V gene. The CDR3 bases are TGTGCCAGCAGTCCTACGACTAGCGCCACAGATACGCAGTATTTT. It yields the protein CASSPTTSATDTQYF.

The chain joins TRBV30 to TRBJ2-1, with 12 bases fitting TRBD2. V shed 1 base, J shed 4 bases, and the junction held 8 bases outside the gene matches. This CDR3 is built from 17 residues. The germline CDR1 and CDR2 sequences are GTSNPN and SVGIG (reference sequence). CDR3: CAWSAREGTSGYNEQFF. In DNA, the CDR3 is TGTGCCTGGAGTGCTCGAGAAGGGACTAGCGGGTACAATGAGCAGTTCTTC.

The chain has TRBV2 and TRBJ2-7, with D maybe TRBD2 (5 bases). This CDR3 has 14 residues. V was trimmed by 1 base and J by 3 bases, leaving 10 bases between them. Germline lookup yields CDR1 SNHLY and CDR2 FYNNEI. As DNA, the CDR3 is TGTGCCAGCAGTGAAGTTGGGGAGTGCTACGAGCAGTACTTC. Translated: CASSEVGECYEQYF.

The CDR3 sequence: CASSRPGQGNQPQHF. The CDR3 bases are TGCGCCAGCAGTCGGCCGGGACAGGGGAATCAGCCCCAGCATTTT. The V gene is TRBV23-1, the J gene TRBJ1-5; TRBD1 agrees at 10 bases. TRBV23-1 is recorded as an ORF, its role being uncertain. V was pared by 4 bases and J by 4 bases, with 4 bases of the junction left unmatched. The CDR3 runs to 15 residues.

CDR3 nucleotide sequence: TGTGCCAGCAGCCCGCAAGACAGATCCTACGAGCAGTACTTC. Protein: CASSPQDRSYEQYF. This chain links TRBV9 with TRBJ2-7, with a possible D match to TRBD1 (5 bases). Between the trimmed V and J ends, which lost 4 bases and 1 base, there was a span of 12 bases. CDR3 size: 14 residues. The germline V gene encodes CDR1 SGDLS and CDR2 YYNGEE.

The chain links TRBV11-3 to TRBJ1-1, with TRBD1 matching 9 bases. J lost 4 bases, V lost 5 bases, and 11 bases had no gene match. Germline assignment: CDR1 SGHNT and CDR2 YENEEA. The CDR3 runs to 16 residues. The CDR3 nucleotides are TGTGCCAGCAGCCCCCGACAGGGGGAGGGGCTCACTGAAGCTTTCTTT. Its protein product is CASSPRQGEGLTEAFF.

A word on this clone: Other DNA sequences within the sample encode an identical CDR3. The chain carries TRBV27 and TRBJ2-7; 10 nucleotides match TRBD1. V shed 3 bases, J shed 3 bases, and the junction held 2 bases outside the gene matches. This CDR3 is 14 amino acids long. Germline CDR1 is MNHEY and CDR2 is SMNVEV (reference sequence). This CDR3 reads CASSLGTGVYEQYF. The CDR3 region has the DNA TGTGCCAGCAGTTTGGGGACAGGGGTCTACGAGCAGTACTTC.

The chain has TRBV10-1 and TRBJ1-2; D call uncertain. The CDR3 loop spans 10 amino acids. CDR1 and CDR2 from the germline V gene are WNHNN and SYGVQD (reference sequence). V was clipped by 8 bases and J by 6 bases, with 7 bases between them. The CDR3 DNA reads TGCGCCAGCCGGGTTGATGGCTACACCTTC. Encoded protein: CASRVDGYTF.

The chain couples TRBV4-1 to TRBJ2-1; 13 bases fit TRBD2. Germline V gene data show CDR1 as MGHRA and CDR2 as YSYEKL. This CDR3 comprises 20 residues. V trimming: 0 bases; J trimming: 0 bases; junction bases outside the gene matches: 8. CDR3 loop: CASSQDRGLAGWASYNEQFF. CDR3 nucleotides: TGCGCCAGCAGCCAAGATCGGGGACTAGCGGGATGGGCCTCCTACAATGAGCAGTTCTTC.

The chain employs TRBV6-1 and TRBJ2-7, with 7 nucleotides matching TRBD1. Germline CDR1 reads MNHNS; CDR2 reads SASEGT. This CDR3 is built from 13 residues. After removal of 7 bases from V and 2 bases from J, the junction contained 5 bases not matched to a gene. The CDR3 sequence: CASTRDSTYEQYF. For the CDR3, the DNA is TGTGCCAGCACCAGGGACAGCACCTACGAGCAGTACTTC.

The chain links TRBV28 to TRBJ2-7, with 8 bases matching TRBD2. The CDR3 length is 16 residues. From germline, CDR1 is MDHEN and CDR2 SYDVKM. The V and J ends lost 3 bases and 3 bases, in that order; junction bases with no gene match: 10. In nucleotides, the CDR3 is TGTGCCAGCAGTTTCGCTTGGAGCGGGAGAGTCTACGAGCAGTACTTC. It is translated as CASSFAWSGRVYEQYF.

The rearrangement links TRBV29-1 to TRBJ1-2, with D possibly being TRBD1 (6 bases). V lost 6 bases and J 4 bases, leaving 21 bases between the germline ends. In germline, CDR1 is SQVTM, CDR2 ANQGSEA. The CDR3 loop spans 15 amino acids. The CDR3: CSVNARGASFYGYTF. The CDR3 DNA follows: TGCAGCGTCAATGCGCGGGGGGCTTCTTTCTATGGCTACACCTTC.

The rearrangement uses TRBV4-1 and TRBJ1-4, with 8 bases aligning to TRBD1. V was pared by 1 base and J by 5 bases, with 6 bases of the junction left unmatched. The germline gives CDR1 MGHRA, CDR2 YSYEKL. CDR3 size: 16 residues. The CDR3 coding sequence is TGCGCCAGCAGCCAAGGAGGAAGACAGGGGAATGAAAAACTGTTTTTT. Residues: CASSQGGRQGNEKLFF.

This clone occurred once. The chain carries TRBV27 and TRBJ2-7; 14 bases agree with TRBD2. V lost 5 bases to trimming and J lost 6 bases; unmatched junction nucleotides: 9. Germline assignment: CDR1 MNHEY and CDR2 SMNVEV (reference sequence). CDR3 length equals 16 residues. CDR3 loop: CASSLGLAGGPSEQYF. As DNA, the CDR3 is TGTGCCAGCAGTCTCGGACTAGCGGGAGGCCCCTCCGAGCAGTACTTC.

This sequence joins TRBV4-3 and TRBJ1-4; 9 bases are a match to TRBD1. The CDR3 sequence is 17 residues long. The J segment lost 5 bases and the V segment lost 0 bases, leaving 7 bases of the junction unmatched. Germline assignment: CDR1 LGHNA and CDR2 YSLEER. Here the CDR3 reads CASSQERIQGANEKLFF. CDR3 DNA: TGCGCCAGCAGCCAAGAAAGAATACAGGGGGCGAATGAAAAACTGTTTTTT.

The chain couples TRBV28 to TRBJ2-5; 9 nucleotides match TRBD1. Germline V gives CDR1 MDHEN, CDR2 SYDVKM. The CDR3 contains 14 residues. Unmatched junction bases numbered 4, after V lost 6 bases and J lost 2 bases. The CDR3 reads CASRPTGGQETQYF. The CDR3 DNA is TGTGCCAGCAGGCCGACAGGGGGGCAAGAGACCCAGTACTTC.

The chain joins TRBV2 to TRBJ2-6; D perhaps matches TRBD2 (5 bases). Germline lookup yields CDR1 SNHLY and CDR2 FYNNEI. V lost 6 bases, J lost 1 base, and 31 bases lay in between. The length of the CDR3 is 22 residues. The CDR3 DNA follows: TGTGCCAGCAGGAAGACGGACGGCGGGCCAGCCCGATTCCTATCTGGGGCCAACGTCCTGACTTTC. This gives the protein CASRKTDGGPARFLSGANVLTF. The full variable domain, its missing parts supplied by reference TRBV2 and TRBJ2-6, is EPEVTQTPSHQVTQMGQEVILRCVPISNHLYFYWYRQILGQKVEFLVSFYNNEISEKSEIFDDQFSVERPDGSNFTLKIRSTKLEDSAMYFCASRKTDGGPARFLSGANVLTFGAGSRLTVL.

CDR3 DNA: TGTGCCATCAGTGCAGGGCTGGAAGAGCAGTACTTC. Protein product: CAISAGLEEQYF. The chain uses TRBV10-3 and TRBJ2-7, with D tentatively TRBD1 (5 bases). CDR3 length: 12 residues. The ends were cut back, 4 bases at V and 7 bases at J, with 11 bases in the middle. Germline lookup yields CDR1 ENHRY and CDR2 SYGVKD.

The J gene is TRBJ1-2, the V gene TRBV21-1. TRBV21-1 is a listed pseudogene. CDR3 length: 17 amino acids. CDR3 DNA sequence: TGTGCCAGCAGCAAAAATAAAGTATCCCCTAGGTTCTATGGCTACACCTTC. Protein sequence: CASSKNKVSPRFYGYTF.

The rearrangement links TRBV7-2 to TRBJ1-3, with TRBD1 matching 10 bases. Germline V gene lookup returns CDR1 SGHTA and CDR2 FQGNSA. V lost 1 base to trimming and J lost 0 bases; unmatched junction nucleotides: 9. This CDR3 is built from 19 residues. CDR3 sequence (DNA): TGTGCCAGCAGCTTAGATTCCCGGGACAGGGGTCCCTCTGGAAACACCATATATTTT. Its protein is CASSLDSRDRGPSGNTIYF.

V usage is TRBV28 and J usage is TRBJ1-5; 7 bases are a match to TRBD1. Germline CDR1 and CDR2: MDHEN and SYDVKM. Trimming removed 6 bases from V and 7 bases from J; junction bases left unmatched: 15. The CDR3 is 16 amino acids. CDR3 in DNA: TGTGCCAGCAGCCCTACACCCGACAGGGAGAGCCAGCCCCAGCATTTT. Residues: CASSPTPDRESQPQHF.

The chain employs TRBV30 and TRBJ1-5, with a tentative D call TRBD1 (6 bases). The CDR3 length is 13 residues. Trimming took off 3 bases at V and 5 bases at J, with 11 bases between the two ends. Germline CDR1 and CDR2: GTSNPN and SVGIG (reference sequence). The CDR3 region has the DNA TGTGCCTGGAGGGACAGCTTAGATCAGCCCCAGCATTTT. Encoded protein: CAWRDSLDQPQHF.

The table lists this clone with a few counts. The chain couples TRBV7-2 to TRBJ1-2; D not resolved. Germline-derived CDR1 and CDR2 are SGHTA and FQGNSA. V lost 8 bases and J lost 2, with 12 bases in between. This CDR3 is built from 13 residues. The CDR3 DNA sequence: TGTGCCAGCGTCGGTCGGGGAAACTATGGCTACACCTTC. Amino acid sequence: CASVGRGNYGYTF.

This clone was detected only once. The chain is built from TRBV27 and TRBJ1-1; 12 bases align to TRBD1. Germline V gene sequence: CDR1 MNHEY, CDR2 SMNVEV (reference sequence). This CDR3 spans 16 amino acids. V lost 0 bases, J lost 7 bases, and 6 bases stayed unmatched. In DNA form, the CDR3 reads TGTGCCAGCAGTTTATCGCCCGGGACAGGGGGCATTGAAGCTTTCTTT. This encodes CASSLSPGTGGIEAFF.

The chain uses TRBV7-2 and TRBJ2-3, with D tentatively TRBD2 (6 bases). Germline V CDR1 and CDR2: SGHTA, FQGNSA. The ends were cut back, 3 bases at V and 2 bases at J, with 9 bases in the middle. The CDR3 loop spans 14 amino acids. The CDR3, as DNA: TGTGCCAGCAGCTTTCGGCGGGACACAGATACGCAGTATTTT. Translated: CASSFRRDTDTQYF.

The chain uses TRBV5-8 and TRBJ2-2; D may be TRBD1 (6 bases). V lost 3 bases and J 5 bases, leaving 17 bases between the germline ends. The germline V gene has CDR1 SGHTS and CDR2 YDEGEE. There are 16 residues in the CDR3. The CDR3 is CASSSQGPRGTGELFF. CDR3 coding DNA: TGTGCCAGCAGCTCTCAGGGGCCGAGGGGAACCGGGGAGCTGTTTTTT.